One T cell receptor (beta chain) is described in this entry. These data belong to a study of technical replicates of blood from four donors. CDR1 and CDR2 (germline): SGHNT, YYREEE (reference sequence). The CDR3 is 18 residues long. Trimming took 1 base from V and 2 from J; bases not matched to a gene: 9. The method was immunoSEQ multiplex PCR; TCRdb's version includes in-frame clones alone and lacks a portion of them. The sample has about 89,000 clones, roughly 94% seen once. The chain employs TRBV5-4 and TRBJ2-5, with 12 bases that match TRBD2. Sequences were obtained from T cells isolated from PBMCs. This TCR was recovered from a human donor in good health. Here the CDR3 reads CASSLSSYLAGGQETQYF. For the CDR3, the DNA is TGTGCCAGCAGCTTGTCCTCCTATCTAGCGGGGGGGCAAGAGACCCAGTACTTC.